This T cell receptor beta chain is drawn from a study of T cell responses to AZD1222 COVID-19 vaccine. The analysis combined second doses at about 4 or about 12 weeks. In this sample, this clone turned up a few times. The V and J ends lost 1 base and 8 bases respectively, with 14 bases between them. The CDR3 is 14 amino acids. CDR1 and CDR2 (germline): SGHTA, FQGNSA. Using immunoSEQ multiplex PCR, the repertoire was profiled, and TCRdb retains in-frame clones only, with some absent. The sample lists over 150,000 clones, 91% occurring once. The clonotype was recovered from an adult who received the AZD1222 COVID-19 vaccine. Sequencing was performed on peripheral blood, taken 28 days after the second AZD1222 dose. This chain links TRBV7-2 with TRBJ1-1; maybe TRBD1 (5 bases). CDR3 sequence: CASSLGALGGEAFF. The CDR3 region has the DNA TGTGCCAGCAGCTTAGGGGCACTGGGGGGGGAAGCTTTCTTT.